What follows are 10 T cell receptor beta chains derived from one specimen sequenced in a study of blood T cell repertoires in COVID-19. Repertoires were generated with immunoSEQ multiplex PCR, while TCRdb's copy carries only in-frame clones and drops some. In the table there are 150,000 to 200,000 clones, roughly 82% of which are singletons. The sequenced sample consisted of PBMCs or T cells enriched from blood (not recorded which). The receptor source for this set is a woman aged 55-75 years with acute COVID-19.

The V and J genes are TRBV19 and TRBJ2-2; 10 bases are shared with TRBD2. This CDR3 contains 16 residues. The germline gives CDR1 LNHDA, CDR2 SQIVND (reference sequence). V was clipped by 5 bases and J by 6 bases; unmatched bases: 9. The CDR3 reads CASSPLAGVTAGELFF. CDR3 nucleotides: TGTGCCAGTAGTCCGCTAGCGGGAGTTACGGCCGGGGAGCTGTTTTTT.

This clone has only a few counts. J is TRBJ1-2 and V is TRBV9; D is unresolved. Germline lookup yields CDR1 SGDLS and CDR2 YYNGEE. This CDR3 is 13 amino acids long. The V end was cut by 4 bases, the J end by 4 bases, with 11 bases between. Here the CDR3 DNA reads TGTGCCAGCAGCCCCCCGGGAAGCTATGGCTACACCTTC. This translates into CASSPPGSYGYTF. Supplemented by reference TRBV9 and TRBJ1-2, the full variable domain reads DSGVTQTPKHLITATGQRVTLRCSPRSGDLSVYWYQQSLDQGLQFLIQYYNGEERAKGNILERFSAQQFPDLHSELNLSSLELGDSALYFCASSPPGSYGYTFGSGTRLTVV.

The sample holds one count of this clone. The rearrangement links TRBV5-5 to TRBJ2-5; D uncertain. The CDR3 totals 13 residues. V was clipped by 0 bases and J by 4 bases, with 7 bases between them. The germline CDR1 and CDR2 sequences are SGHKS and YYEKEE (reference sequence). As DNA, the CDR3 is TGTGCCAGCAGCTTGGGTTTATCAGAGACCCAGTACTTC. Translating it yields CASSLGLSETQYF.

CDR3 amino acids: CASSRETSVNTGELFF. As DNA, the CDR3 is TGTGCCAGCAGCCGGGAGACTAGCGTCAACACCGGGGAGCTGTTTTTT. The rearrangement uses TRBV9 and TRBJ2-2; TRBD2 matches at 8 bases. This CDR3 has 16 residues. Germline values: CDR1 SGDLS, CDR2 YYNGEE. V gave up 4 bases and J gave up 2 bases; unmatched junction bases: 7.

V usage is TRBV7-9 and J usage is TRBJ2-5; no firm D call. Per germline, CDR1 SEHNR and CDR2 FQNEAQ (reference sequence). Trimming pared 4 bases from V and 3 bases from J, leaving 3 bases between. CDR3 size: 11 residues. This chain's CDR3 is CASSSEETQYF. Written as DNA, the CDR3 is TGTGCCAGCAGCTCCGAAGAGACCCAGTACTTC.

V gene TRBV3-1 (or the pseudogene TRBV3-2) combines with J gene TRBJ1-1; D not certain. The CDR3 is 16 amino acids. Trimming left V 1 base short and J 7 bases short, with 19 bases between. Germline lookup yields CDR1 LGHDT and CDR2 YNNKEL (reference sequence). In DNA, the CDR3 is TGTGCCAGCAGCCAAGCTGAGGGTGTGGGAAAGGGTGAAGCTTTCTTT. This translates into CASSQAEGVGKGEAFF.

The chain combines TRBV30 with TRBJ1-5; tentatively, D is TRBD1 (5 bases). Germline values: CDR1 GTSNPN, CDR2 SVGIG (reference sequence). The V and J ends lost 4 bases and 6 bases respectively, with 16 bases between them. The CDR3 covers 14 residues. The CDR3 coding sequence is TGTGCCTGGACTGTAAGCCAGGGAGGTCAGCCCCAGCATTTT. This sequence encodes CAWTVSQGGQPQHF.

This clone was recorded only once. The chain recombines TRBV24-1 with TRBJ2-5; TRBD1 agrees at 9 bases. The CDR3 sequence is 15 residues long. The J segment lost 5 bases and the V segment lost 5 bases, leaving 8 bases of the junction unmatched. Germline V gene data show CDR1 as KGHDR and CDR2 as SFDVKD. In DNA, the CDR3 is TGTGCCACCAGTGGTCCACAGGGGGCTGGGGAGACCCAGTACTTC. This sequence encodes CATSGPQGAGETQYF.

The rearrangement links TRBV6-5 to TRBJ2-7; TRBD1 matches 8 bases. Germline lookup yields CDR1 MNHEY and CDR2 SVGAGI. J was trimmed by 5 bases and V by 2 bases; bases with no gene match: 8. This CDR3 has 15 amino acids. The CDR3 loop reads CASSYVDRGGNEQYF. CDR3 bases: TGTGCCAGCAGTTACGTTGACAGGGGAGGTAACGAGCAGTACTTC.

The V and J genes are TRBV9 and TRBJ1-2; possibly TRBD1 for D (5 bases). This CDR3 is 13 amino acids long. V gave up 4 bases and J gave up 1 base, with 8 bases separating them. The germline gives CDR1 SGDLS, CDR2 YYNGEE. The CDR3, as DNA: TGTGCCAGCAGCCCGCAGGGTAACTATGGCTACACCTTC. Protein product: CASSPQGNYGYTF.